This record looks at one T cell receptor (beta chain) sequence and its context. Authors' processing steps: Amplified reference gene primers provided the basis for estimating nucleated cell counts. Method: immunoSEQ multiplex PCR; TCRdb's copy keeps in-frame clones and lacks some. V, J and clone size are taken as reported in that table, and D and trimming were inferred from the DNA itself. This table has 110,000 or so clones, over 70% appearing once. This sample is part of a study of blood T cell repertoires in COVID-19. At the level of the study: The United States, Italy and Spain supplied acute and convalescent COVID-19 samples.

Germline CDR1 and CDR2: SGHRS and YFSETQ. J gave up 4 bases and V 0 bases, and 3 bases lay outside the gene matches. This CDR3 spans 15 amino acids. The specimen sequenced was peripheral blood. The J gene is TRBJ1-5, the V gene TRBV5-1; 8 bases agree with TRBD1. The clonotype was recovered from a woman aged 45-65 years with acute or convalescent COVID-19. The CDR3 protein is CASSLEGQGNQPQHF. The CDR3 nucleotides read TGCGCCAGCAGCTTGGAAGGACAGGGTAATCAGCCCCAGCATTTT.